This TCR beta chain appears in the sequencing data of a study of T cells expressing NK-cell markers. Study-wide context: Seven sequenced donors out of eight were HCMV-seropositive, one seronegative. Study outcomes and limitations: Of the CD8+ T cell pool in 5 to 7 donors, roughly 1.0-8% was accounted for by dominant NKG2C+ clonotypes.

Germline V gene sequence: CDR1 SGHRS, CDR2 YFSETQ. The CDR3 is made up of 17 amino acids. UMI-tagged 5'RACE template switching yielded the TCR beta cDNA. TCRdb re-called the 5' RACE reads and gives one entry per CDR3 protein, without DNA. Its listing shows around 550,000 distinct CDR3 sequences. Concerning this clonotype: The target antigen is unknown.

The receptor's source is a man aged 18 to 30 in good health. Sequencing was carried out using blood T cells: a sorted CD56 or NKG2C T cell subset, CD4+ or CD8+ T cells, or bulk PBMC T cells (not recorded which). The chain combines TRBV5-1 with TRBJ2-5; the TRBD2 assignment by TCRdb is unverifiable without DNA. This chain's CDR3 is CASSSNPSGSRQETQYF.